These 7 T cell receptor beta chains came from one sample sequenced in a study of OX40 agonist ivuxolimab in advanced cancers. Method: immunoSEQ multiplex PCR; TCRdb's copy keeps in-frame clones and lacks some. The sample contains about 64,000 clones, about 88% of which appear only once. The starting material was CD4+ or CD8+ T cells sorted from blood, obtained in a trial of the OX40 agonist ivuxolimab. The receptors originated from an adult with an advanced solid tumor such as melanoma, head and neck, liver or kidney cancer.

The J gene is TRBJ2-7, the V gene TRBV27; D is possibly TRBD2 (5 bases). The CDR3 is made up of 14 amino acids. Trimming removed 5 bases from V and 2 bases from J, with 13 bases in between. Germline V CDR1 and CDR2: MNHEY, SMNVEV (reference sequence). The CDR3 is CASSGSGWPYEQYF. CDR3 sequence (DNA): TGTGCCAGCAGTGGGTCGGGGTGGCCCTACGAGCAGTACTTC.

This sequence joins TRBV23-1 and TRBJ1-1; tentatively, D is TRBD1 (5 bases). TRBV23-1 is noted as an ORF with a role that remains uncertain. This CDR3 contains 16 residues. V was cut by 3 bases and J by 4 bases, with 18 bases left in between. In DNA form, the CDR3 reads TGCGCCAGCAGTCAGGGAGGGGCAATTAAAAGCACTGAAGCTTTCTTT. Its translation is CASSQGGAIKSTEAFF.

The chain carries TRBV28 and TRBJ1-4, with a possible D match to TRBD1 (5 bases). This CDR3 region has 14 residues. V lost 2 bases and J lost 3, with 7 bases in between. CDR1 and CDR2 (germline): MDHEN, SYDVKM. Written as DNA, the CDR3 is TGTGCCAGCAGTTTAAGGGACTCTAATGAAAAACTGTTTTTT. Translation: CASSLRDSNEKLFF.

This clone was counted once. The rearrangement uses TRBV30 and TRBJ2-1; D gene uncertain. The germline V gene encodes CDR1 GTSNPN and CDR2 SVGIG (reference sequence). The CDR3 has 12 residues. V was clipped by 2 bases and J by 9 bases, with 11 bases between them. The CDR3 DNA reads TGTGCCTGGAGTTCAACATCAGGTGAGCAGTTCTTC. Translation: CAWSSTSGEQFF.

J is TRBJ1-5 and V is TRBV5-1; D gene unclear. V was pared by 1 base and J by 5 bases, with 10 bases between. This CDR3 is built from 14 residues. The germline V gene has CDR1 SGHRS and CDR2 YFSETQ. The CDR3 is CASSLTVGDQPQHF. The CDR3 nucleotides read TGCGCCAGCAGCTTGACAGTGGGAGATCAGCCCCAGCATTTT.

The genes are TRBV30 and TRBJ2-7, with D possibly matching TRBD2 (8 bases). CDR1 and CDR2 (germline): GTSNPN, SVGIG (reference sequence). The V and J ends lost 3 bases and 3 bases respectively, with 18 bases between them. The CDR3 has 15 residues. The CDR3 DNA sequence: TGTGCCTGGAGCGGGAGGGAGACAGGGCTCTACGAGCAGTACTTC. This sequence encodes CAWSGRETGLYEQYF.

CDR3 bases: TGTGCCAGCACAGACAGGCGGTACGAGCAGTACTTC. This translates into CASTDRRYEQYF. The rearrangement links TRBV6-1 to TRBJ2-7, with a tentative D call TRBD1 (6 bases). Germline values: CDR1 MNHNS, CDR2 SASEGT. Trimming shortened V by 7 bases and J by 4 bases, and 11 bases separated the two germline ends. The CDR3 is 12 amino acids.